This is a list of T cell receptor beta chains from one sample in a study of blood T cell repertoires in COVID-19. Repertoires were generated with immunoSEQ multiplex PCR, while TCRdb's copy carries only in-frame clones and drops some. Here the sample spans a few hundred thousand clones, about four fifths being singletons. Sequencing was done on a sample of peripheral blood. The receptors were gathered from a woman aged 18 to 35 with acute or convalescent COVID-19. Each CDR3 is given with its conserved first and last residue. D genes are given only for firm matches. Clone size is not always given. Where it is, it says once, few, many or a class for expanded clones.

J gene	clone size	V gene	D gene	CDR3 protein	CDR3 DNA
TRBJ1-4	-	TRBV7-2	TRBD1	CASSSDRGWEEKLFF	TGTGCCAGCAGCTCGGACAGGGGTTGGGAAGAAAAACTGTTTTTT
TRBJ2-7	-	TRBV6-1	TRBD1	CASSEGQGAYYEQYF	TGTGCCAGCAGTGAGGGACAGGGGGCATACTACGAGCAGTACTTC
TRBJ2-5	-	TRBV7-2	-	CASSLGRGQETQYF	TGTGCCAGCAGCCTCGGCCGCGGGCAAGAGACCCAGTACTTC
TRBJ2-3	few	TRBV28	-	CASRERQVAPRPDTQYF	TGTGCCAGCAGAGAAAGACAGGTGGCACCTCGGCCAGATACGCAGTATTTT
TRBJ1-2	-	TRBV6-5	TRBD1	CASRGQGAPNYGYTF	TGTGCCAGCAGGGGACAGGGGGCGCCGAACTATGGCTACACCTTC
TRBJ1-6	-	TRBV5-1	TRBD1	CASSTRDRDSPLHF	TGCGCCAGCAGCACCCGGGACAGGGATTCACCCCTCCACTTT
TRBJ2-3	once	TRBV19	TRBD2	CASSINREGPGDTQYF	TGTGCCAGTAGTATCAATCGGGAGGGCCCGGGAGATACGCAGTATTTT
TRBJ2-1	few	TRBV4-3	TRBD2	CASSQWPGLADNEQFF	TGCGCCAGCAGCCAATGGCCGGGACTAGCGGACAATGAGCAGTTCTTC
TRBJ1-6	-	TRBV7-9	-	CASSLGTIGSPLHF	TGTGCCAGCAGCTTAGGGACAATAGGCTCACCCCTCCACTTT
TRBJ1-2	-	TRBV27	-	CASSFNVNYGYTF	TGTGCCAGCAGTTTTAATGTTAACTATGGCTACACCTTC
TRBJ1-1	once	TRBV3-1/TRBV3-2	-	CASSQDFGALEAFF	TGTGCCAGCAGCCAAGATTTCGGAGCACTTGAAGCTTTCTTT
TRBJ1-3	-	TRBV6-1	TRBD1	CASSEATIQGRNTIYF	TGTGCCAGCAGTGAAGCAACAATACAGGGGAGAAACACCATATATTTT